A selection of T cell receptor beta chains follows, all from one sample in a study of shared clonotypes between healthy human individuals. Sequencing was performed with immunoSEQ multiplex PCR; in TCRdb, only in-frame clones are kept and a portion is missing. The table lists some 1 million clones, roughly 70% of them singletons, with about 1.5% in the top ten. The specimen sequenced was memory CD4+ T cells sorted from blood. The receptors originated from a man aged 18 to 30 in good health. Each CDR3 is given with its conserved first and last residue. D genes are given only for firm matches. Some rows have no size entry. The others give once, few or many, or a class for an expanded clone.

abundance	v_gene	d_gene	j_gene	CDR3nt	CDR3aa
NA	TRBV19	NA	TRBJ1-1	TGTGCCAGTAAACAGGGACTCATGAACACTGAAGCTTTCTTT	CASKQGLMNTEAFF
NA	TRBV30	NA	TRBJ1-2	TGTGCCTGGAGAGGTCCATTGAACTATGGCTACACCTTC	CAWRGPLNYGYTF
NA	TRBV5-1	TRBD2	TRBJ2-3	TGCGCCAGCAGCGCTGGGACTAGCGGGGGACCCAGCACAGATACGCAGTATTTT	CASSAGTSGGPSTDTQYF
NA	TRBV28	NA	TRBJ1-6	TGTGCCAGCAGTTTACCAGGGTATAATTCACCCCTCCACTTT	CASSLPGYNSPLHF
NA	TRBV30	TRBD2	TRBJ2-6	TGTGCCTGGAGTGAGGGTAGCGGGGCTGGGGCCAACGTCCTGACTTTC	CAWSEGSGAGANVLTF
few	TRBV7-2	NA	TRBJ1-1	TGTGCCAGCAGGCGCAAAGAGGGTTTAACCATGAACACTGAAGCTTTCTTT	CASRRKEGLTMNTEAFF
NA	TRBV19	NA	TRBJ2-5	TGTGCCAGTAGTCAGAACGGAGGGGAGACCCAGTACTTC	CASSQNGGETQYF
few	TRBV29-1	NA	TRBJ2-7	TGCAGCGTCCTCACAGGAAATGCCTACGAGCAGTACTTC	CSVLTGNAYEQYF
NA	TRBV5-1	NA	TRBJ1-1	TGCGCCAGCAGCTCCGCACGGATGAACACTGAAGCTTTCTTT	CASSSARMNTEAFF
NA	TRBV30	TRBD1	TRBJ1-1	TGTGCCTGGCGGACAGGAGGCACTGAAGCTTTCTTT	CAWRTGGTEAFF
NA	TRBV18	TRBD1	TRBJ1-5	TGTGCCAGCTCAGAGACAGGGGATCAGCCCCAGCATTTT	CASSETGDQPQHF
NA	TRBV11-2	NA	TRBJ1-5	TGTGCCAGCAGCCTCCGCCGTCCGGACAATCTCATTAGCAATCAGCCCCAGCATTTT	CASSLRRPDNLISNQPQHF
NA	TRBV10-3	TRBD2	TRBJ2-3	TGTGCCATCAGTCGGACTAGCGGGAGGGCCGGGACAGATACGCAGTATTTT	CAISRTSGRAGTDTQYF
NA	TRBV15	NA	TRBJ2-5	TGTGCCACCAGCAGAGATCCGGGACCACAAGAGACCCAGTACTTC	CATSRDPGPQETQYF
NA	TRBV12-5	NA	TRBJ2-7	TGTGCTAGTGGTTTTGGGAACTACGAGCAGTACTTC	CASGFGNYEQYF
few	TRBV7-6	NA	TRBJ1-4	TGTGCCAGCAGCTTAGTAGGGGGGAAAGAGGAAAAACTGTTTTTT	CASSLVGGKEEKLFF
NA	TRBV19	NA	TRBJ2-2	TGTGCCACCACCCAAAGGGCGAACACCGGGGAGCTGTTTTTT	CATTQRANTGELFF
few	TRBV6-1	NA	TRBJ2-7	TGTGCCAGCATCAAGACCGGGACGAAATACGAGCAGTACTTC	CASIKTGTKYEQYF
NA	TRBV6-1	NA	TRBJ2-3	TGTGCCAGCAGTGAAGGGACCGGGGCCCATACGCAGTATTTT	CASSEGTGAHTQYF
NA	TRBV4-1	NA	TRBJ2-7	TGCGCCAGCAGCCAACCAGGGAGGATTTACGAGCAGTACTTC	CASSQPGRIYEQYF
NA	TRBV29-1	NA	TRBJ2-5	TGCAGCGCAGCTGGGGCGGGTACGGAGACCCAGTACTTC	CSAAGAGTETQYF
once	TRBV7-9	NA	TRBJ2-2	TGTGCCAGCAGCCAACGGCTCGGGGACACCGGGGAGCTGTTTTTT	CASSQRLGDTGELFF
NA	TRBV10-3	NA	TRBJ2-2	TGTGCCATCAGTGAGTCCTCAGGGCCCGGGGAGCTGTTTTTT	CAISESSGPGELFF
NA	TRBV2	TRBD1	TRBJ2-7	TGTGCCAGCAGTGAGCGGGACAGGGGCTACGAGCAGTACTTC	CASSERDRGYEQYF
NA	TRBV7-8	NA	TRBJ2-5	TGTGCCAGCAGCTTAGACAGGGAAGAGACCCAGTACTTC	CASSLDREETQYF
few	TRBV7-9	NA	TRBJ1-1	TGTGCCAGCAGCTTAGGCAGTGGGGGGCGTCAGGACACTGAAGCTTTCTTT	CASSLGSGGRQDTEAFF
NA	TRBV30	NA	TRBJ1-1	TGTGCCTGGAGTGTATTCGCTGAAGCTTTCTTT	CAWSVFAEAFF
NA	TRBV4-2	TRBD2	TRBJ2-2	TGTGCCAGCAGCCAGACTAGCGGAACCCCAGCGCGGAGGGGGGAGCTGTTTTTT	CASSQTSGTPARRGELFF
NA	TRBV18	NA	TRBJ2-2	TGTGCCAGCTCACCTATGACCGGGGAGCTGTTTTTT	CASSPMTGELFF
NA	TRBV9	NA	TRBJ2-5	TGTGCCAGCAGCGCCGACGGTCGTCGGACCCAGTACTTC	CASSADGRRTQYF
NA	TRBV28	NA	TRBJ1-5	TGTGCCACCCGACGAGGCAATCAGCCCCAGCATTTT	CATRRGNQPQHF
NA	TRBV4-3	TRBD2	TRBJ2-3	TGCGCCAGCAGCCAAGGAAATAGCGGGAGGGCCGGGACAGATACGCAGTATTTT	CASSQGNSGRAGTDTQYF
NA	TRBV7-4	NA	TRBJ1-5	TGTGCCAGCAGCTTAGGGGATCGGGACACTAGCAATCAGCCCCAGCATTTT	CASSLGDRDTSNQPQHF
NA	TRBV11-3	NA	TRBJ2-3	TGTGCCAGCAGCTTAGATGCGGGCCTCACAGATACGCAGTATTTT	CASSLDAGLTDTQYF
few	TRBV25-1	NA	TRBJ2-7	TGTGCCAGCAGTGAGAGCCACTACGAGCAGTACTTC	CASSESHYEQYF
NA	TRBV30	NA	TRBJ1-1	TGTGCCTGGGCCCCAGGGGCGTGGACTGAAGCTTTCTTT	CAWAPGAWTEAFF
NA	TRBV30	TRBD2	TRBJ2-1	TGTGCCTGGAGTGTTGGGACTAGCGGGAGTAATGAGCAGTTCTTC	CAWSVGTSGSNEQFF
NA	TRBV5-6	NA	TRBJ1-4	TGTGCCAGCAGCCCCGGAGGGGGGGCGCCTGAAAAACTGTTTTTT	CASSPGGGAPEKLFF
NA	TRBV19	TRBD1	TRBJ2-2	TGTGCCAGTAGCGGACAGGGGGGATTCCCCGGGGAGCTGTTTTTT	CASSGQGGFPGELFF
NA	TRBV2	NA	TRBJ1-5	TGTGCCAGCAGTTTTCAGGGGCAATATAGCAATCAGCCCCAGCATTTT	CASSFQGQYSNQPQHF
NA	TRBV7-2	TRBD1	TRBJ2-7	TGTGCCAGCAGCGCCGGACAGGGGGTCTCCTACGAGCAGTACTTC	CASSAGQGVSYEQYF
NA	TRBV6-1	NA	TRBJ1-1	TGTGCCAGCAGGACTGATTGGGGCACTGAAGCTTTCTTT	CASRTDWGTEAFF
NA	TRBV9	TRBD1	TRBJ2-6	TGTGCCAGCAGCCCCCGAGGACAGGTTTCCTCTGGGGCCAACGTCCTGACTTTC	CASSPRGQVSSGANVLTF
NA	TRBV2	NA	TRBJ1-2	TGTGCCAGCAGTGGGGAGGGAAAGGGTAATGGCTACACCTTC	CASSGEGKGNGYTF
NA	TRBV7-2	TRBD1	TRBJ2-7	TGTGCCAGCAGCTACGACAGGGATCCAACCTACGAGCAGTACTTC	CASSYDRDPTYEQYF
NA	TRBV28	NA	TRBJ2-7	TGTGCCAGCAGTTGGGGGACGGTCCAATACGAGCAGTACTTC	CASSWGTVQYEQYF
NA	TRBV5-6	TRBD1	TRBJ1-2	TGTGCCAGCAGCTTGGACAGGGGTTATGGCTACACCTTC	CASSLDRGYGYTF
NA	TRBV30	TRBD1	TRBJ1-1	TGTGCCTGGAGTGTTTTGTGGGGACAGGGAAACACTGAAGCTTTCTTT	CAWSVLWGQGNTEAFF
NA	TRBV10-3	NA	TRBJ1-5	TGTGCCATCAGTGTCGGACTTGGGGGTCGCAATCAGCCCCAGCATTTT	CAISVGLGGRNQPQHF
NA	TRBV6-6	NA	TRBJ1-5	TGTGCCAGCAGCTCTCCGGGGAGGGGAAATCAGCCCCAGCATTTT	CASSSPGRGNQPQHF
few	TRBV29-1	NA	TRBJ2-1	TGCAGCGTTGGTTGGGGGTTAGTGAACAATGAGCAGTTCTTC	CSVGWGLVNNEQFF
NA	TRBV28	NA	TRBJ2-7	TGTGCCAGCAGTTCTCTTTTTGGCAGGGGAACCTACGAGCAGTACTTC	CASSSLFGRGTYEQYF
NA	TRBV30	NA	TRBJ2-3	TGTGCCTGGAGTTGGACATCCATTAGCACAGATACGCAGTATTTT	CAWSWTSISTDTQYF
few	TRBV27	TRBD1	TRBJ1-6	TGTGCCAGCAGACCTAGAGGACAGGAAAGGTATAATTCACCCCTCCACTTT	CASRPRGQERYNSPLHF
NA	TRBV5-6	NA	TRBJ2-5	TGTGCCAGCAGCTTGTGGGGATTACAAGGAATCCAAGAGACCCAGTACTTC	CASSLWGLQGIQETQYF
NA	TRBV6-6	NA	TRBJ2-7	TGTGCCAGCAGTGATGACTATACGTCCTACGAGCAGTACTTC	CASSDDYTSYEQYF
NA	TRBV30	NA	TRBJ2-5	TGTGCCTGGAGGGGAGAAAGTACCCCATGGTACTTC	CAWRGESTPWYF